Shown below are 27 T cell receptor beta chains from a single sample sequenced in a study of blood T cell repertoires in COVID-19. The table came from immunoSEQ multiplex PCR; TCRdb's copy has only in-frame clones and leaves some out. The repertoire holds more than 110,000 clones, with over 60% as singletons. Sample: peripheral blood. The receptors were gathered from a man at least 80 years old with acute or convalescent COVID-19.

This clone was seen more than once but under ten times. The rearrangement links TRBV5-1 to TRBJ1-4, with 9 bases that match TRBD1. Germline CDR1 and CDR2: SGHRS and YFSETQ. After removal of 2 bases from V and 7 bases from J, the junction contained 3 bases not matched to a gene. The CDR3 has 14 residues. The CDR3 here is CASSFTGGGEKLFF. Here the CDR3 DNA reads TGCGCCAGCAGCTTCACAGGGGGCGGTGAAAAACTGTTTTTT.

This chain connects TRBV18 to TRBJ2-5; TRBD2 matches at 10 bases. V lost 3 bases to trimming and J lost 1 base; unmatched junction nucleotides: 8. Germline values: CDR1 KGHSH, CDR2 LQKENI. CDR3 length: 17 residues. Written as DNA, the CDR3 is TGTGCCAGCTCACCTCCCGGATTAGCGGGGGGCCAAGAGACCCAGTACTTC. It is translated as CASSPPGLAGGQETQYF.

The V gene is TRBV2, the J gene TRBJ2-2, with 9 bases matching TRBD1. The CDR3 is made up of 14 amino acids. V shed 7 bases and J 4 bases; nucleotides not matched to a gene: 4. The germline V gene has CDR1 SNHLY and CDR2 FYNNEI. The CDR3 DNA is TGTGCCAGCACCGGGACAGGGACCACCGGGGAGCTGTTTTTT. Translation: CASTGTGTTGELFF.

The J gene is TRBJ1-5, the V gene TRBV6-5; a possible D gene is TRBD1 (5 bases). V was pared by 8 bases and J by 6 bases, with 14 bases between. CDR1 and CDR2 (germline): MNHEY, SVGAGI. The CDR3 loop spans 13 amino acids. CDR3 sequence reads: CASEGGVSQPQHF. The CDR3 DNA reads TGTGCCAGCGAAGGAGGGGTTAGTCAGCCCCAGCATTTT.

V gene TRBV5-6 combines with J gene TRBJ2-1; weak D call: TRBD2 (6 bases). V was shortened by 4 bases and J by 9 bases, with 14 bases between the two germline ends. This CDR3 comprises 13 residues. Germline values: CDR1 SGHDT, CDR2 YYEEEE. The chain's CDR3 is CASSPGGYGEQFF. The CDR3 DNA follows: TGTGCCAGCAGCCCCGGGGGTTACGGTGAGCAGTTCTTC.

This rearrangement joins TRBV19 to TRBJ2-1; weak D call: TRBD2 (5 bases). CDR1 LNHDA and CDR2 SQIVND come from the germline V gene (reference sequence). V gave up 3 bases and J gave up 10 bases, with 10 bases separating them. The CDR3 sequence is 12 residues long. Here the CDR3 DNA reads TGTGCCAGTAGTATCCTAGCCAGGGAGCAGTTCTTC. This encodes CASSILAREQFF.

Only one count was recorded for this clone. The chain has TRBV18 and TRBJ1-5; TRBD1 matches at 7 bases. V trimming: 3 bases; J trimming: 8 bases; junction bases outside the gene matches: 4. The length of the CDR3 is 13 residues. Germline V gives CDR1 KGHSH, CDR2 LQKENI. The CDR3 nucleotides read TGTGCCAGCTCACCGACAGGGAGTGAGCCCCAGCATTTT. Amino acid sequence: CASSPTGSEPQHF.

The genes are TRBV5-1 and TRBJ2-1; 9 nucleotides align to TRBD2. The CDR3 consists of 14 residues. Looked up from germline, CDR1 is SGHRS and CDR2 is YFSETQ. V was clipped by 5 bases and J by 5 bases; unmatched bases: 5. The CDR3 loop is CASRTSGLNNEQFF. The CDR3 nucleotides are TGCGCCAGCAGGACTAGCGGATTAAACAATGAGCAGTTCTTC.

The rearrangement links TRBV6-4 to TRBJ1-5; no firm D call. Trimming pared 2 bases from V and 6 bases from J, leaving 14 bases between. CDR3 length: 15 amino acids. Germline V lookup: CDR1 MRHNA, CDR2 SNTAGT. Written as DNA, the CDR3 is TGTGCCAGCAGTGACAGATCCAATACTCGTCAGCCCCAGCATTTT. This codes for CASSDRSNTRQPQHF.

This clone was found a few times. At one boundary the junction diverges from the germline segment, which might be a read error. Other DNA sequences in the sample encode the same CDR3. This chain uses TRBV20-1 with TRBJ1-1, with a possible D match to TRBD1 (5 bases). CDR3 length equals 10 residues. Germline V CDR1 and CDR2: DFQATT, SNEGSKA (reference sequence). The CDR3 sequence is CSARPPKGFF. The CDR3 DNA follows: TGCAGTGCTAGGCCTCCCAAGGGGTTTTTT.

This clone was seen only a few times. The V gene is TRBV5-4, the J gene TRBJ1-4; D possibly corresponds to TRBD1 (6 bases). Trimming stripped 3 bases from V and 5 bases from J, with 17 bases between. Germline-derived CDR1 and CDR2 are SGHNT and YYREEE (reference sequence). This CDR3 comprises 16 residues. The chain's CDR3 is CASSSRSGGTNEKLFF. The CDR3 DNA follows: TGTGCCAGCAGCTCCCGCAGCGGGGGCACCAATGAAAAACTGTTTTTT.

The CDR3 spells CAFSLGPTGSYNEQFF. The DNA of the CDR3 is TGTGCCTTCTCCCTCGGGCCGACAGGATCCTACAATGAGCAGTTCTTC. The rearrangement uses TRBV10-3 and TRBJ2-1; possibly TRBD1 for D (6 bases). The CDR3 is 16 residues long. Per germline, CDR1 ENHRY and CDR2 SYGVKD. V was trimmed by 11 bases and J by 1 base, leaving 21 bases between them.

CDR3 amino acids: CASSYSGTVTEAFF. In nucleotides, the CDR3 is TGTGCCAGCAGTTACTCAGGGACAGTTACTGAAGCTTTCTTT. This sequence joins TRBV6-5 and TRBJ1-1; 7 bases are a match to TRBD1. J gave up 5 bases and V 0 bases, and 3 bases lay outside the gene matches. The CDR3 totals 14 residues. Germline lookup yields CDR1 MNHEY and CDR2 SVGAGI.

The J gene is TRBJ1-2, the V gene TRBV12-3 or TRBV12-4; D not certain. The CDR3 loop spans 13 amino acids. The V gene lost 4 bases and the J gene lost 10 bases, with 16 bases spanning the gap. CDR3 sequence (DNA): TGTGCCAGCAGTTCCCCGGCGAGGGCTTACTACACCTTC. It yields the protein CASSSPARAYYTF.

The rearrangement links TRBV27 to TRBJ1-6, with TRBD1 as a possible D gene (6 bases). The ends were cut back, 6 bases at V and 0 bases at J, with 9 bases in the middle. CDR3 size: 15 residues. Per germline, CDR1 MNHEY and CDR2 SMNVEV (reference sequence). In DNA form, the CDR3 reads TGTGCCAGCAGAAAGACAGGCTCCTATAATTCACCCCTCCACTTT. Its protein product is CASRKTGSYNSPLHF.

The chain combines TRBV28 with TRBJ1-2, with unresolved D. CDR3 length: 14 amino acids. CDR1 is MDHEN, CDR2 SYDVKM, per germline. Between the trimmed V and J ends, which lost 6 bases and 2 bases, there was a span of 13 bases. The CDR3 reads CASSQYTGNYGYTF. Here the CDR3 DNA reads TGTGCCAGCAGCCAATACACGGGAAACTATGGCTACACCTTC.

The table lists this clone with a few counts. The chain recombines TRBV18 with TRBJ2-7; no clear D. Germline V gives CDR1 KGHSH, CDR2 LQKENI. CDR3 length equals 16 residues. Trimming took off 1 base at V and 2 bases at J, with 15 bases between the two ends. For the CDR3, the DNA is TGTGCCAGCTCACCACGCGGAGCTCATCGGGCCTACGAGCAGTACTTC. Translated: CASSPRGAHRAYEQYF.

This rearrangement joins TRBV29-1 to TRBJ1-5; TRBD1 matches 10 bases. Losses at the gene ends were 7 bases for V and 2 bases for J; bases not matched to a gene: 2. The CDR3 covers 13 residues. Germline-derived CDR1 and CDR2 are SQVTM and ANQGSEA. The CDR3: CSAGQGGNQPQHF. The CDR3 DNA reads TGCAGCGCCGGACAGGGGGGCAATCAGCCCCAGCATTTT.

The J gene is TRBJ2-3, the V gene TRBV28; 7 positions match TRBD1. V was pared by 4 bases and J by 0 bases, with 7 bases of the junction left unmatched. Germline V gene data show CDR1 as MDHEN and CDR2 as SYDVKM. This CDR3 comprises 16 residues. The CDR3 sequence: CASSSGQASSTDTQYF. The CDR3 nucleotides are TGTGCCAGCAGTTCAGGACAGGCTTCTAGCACAGATACGCAGTATTTT.

The gene calls are TRBV5-5 and TRBJ2-4; 11 positions agree with TRBD1. CDR1 is SGHKS and CDR2 is YYEKEE in the germline V gene (reference sequence). The CDR3 spans 15 residues. V trimming: 2 bases; J trimming: 4 bases; junction bases outside the gene matches: 2. CDR3 amino acids: CASSFGTGGKNIQYF. The CDR3 DNA is TGTGCCAGCAGCTTCGGGACAGGGGGAAAAAACATTCAGTACTTC.

This chain links TRBV5-1 with TRBJ2-7; 9 bases match TRBD1. This CDR3 is 13 amino acids long. J was trimmed by 5 bases and V by 5 bases; bases with no gene match: 5. Looked up from germline, CDR1 is SGHRS and CDR2 is YFSETQ. CDR3: CASRPGQGDEQYF. Written as DNA, the CDR3 is TGCGCCAGCAGGCCGGGACAGGGTGACGAGCAGTACTTC.

V gene TRBV7-9 combines with J gene TRBJ1-1, with D perhaps matching TRBD1 (6 bases). Trimming stripped 3 bases from V and 2 bases from J, with 10 bases between. The CDR3 is made up of 14 amino acids. Germline-derived CDR1 and CDR2 are SEHNR and FQNEAQ (reference sequence). The CDR3 DNA follows: TGTGCCAGCAGCTTGAGGGACATCAACACTGAAGCTTTCTTT. Translation: CASSLRDINTEAFF. The whole variable domain, remainder taken from reference TRBV7-9 and TRBJ1-1, is DTGVSQNPRHKITKRGQNVTFRCDPISEHNRLYWYRQTLGQGPEFLTYFQNEAQLEKSRLLSDRFSAERPKGSFSTLEIQRTEQGDSAMYLCASSLRDINTEAFFGQGTRLTVV.

This rearrangement joins TRBV20-1 to TRBJ1-2; D is uncertain. This CDR3 spans 11 amino acids. Germline CDR1 and CDR2: DFQATT and SNEGSKA (reference sequence). Trimming took 2 bases from V and 7 from J, leaving 8 bases between them. In nucleotides, the CDR3 is TGCAGTGCTAGACCCGAGAGTGGCTACACCTTC. It specifies CSARPESGYTF.

This rearrangement joins TRBV28 to TRBJ1-2; D is uncertain. The CDR3 totals 14 residues. Germline-derived CDR1 and CDR2 are MDHEN and SYDVKM. V was trimmed by 1 base and J by 2 bases, leaving 8 bases between them. In DNA, the CDR3 is TGTGCCAGCAGTTTATTTGACACCAACTATGGCTACACCTTC. It is translated as CASSLFDTNYGYTF.

V gene TRBV3-1 (or the pseudogene TRBV3-2) combines with J gene TRBJ2-1; 10 nucleotides agree with TRBD2. The germline gives CDR1 LGHDT, CDR2 YNNKEL (reference sequence). This CDR3 has 18 amino acids. V was clipped by 5 bases and J by 7 bases; unmatched bases: 17. DNA of the CDR3: TGTGCCAGCAGCAAAAAAACCTCCGGGACTAGCGTTCGGAATGAGCAGTTCTTC. It encodes CASSKKTSGTSVRNEQFF.

The chain couples TRBV7-2 to TRBJ2-3; D not resolved. V lost 4 bases to trimming and J lost 10 bases, with 15 bases between them. CDR3 length: 13 amino acids. CDR1 and CDR2 (germline): SGHTA, FQGNSA. The CDR3 reads CASSSGWFNAQYF. In DNA, the CDR3 is TGTGCCAGCAGCTCCGGGTGGTTCAACGCGCAGTATTTT.

The sample holds a few counts of this clone. V is TRBV10-2 and J is TRBJ1-4, with 8 positions matching TRBD1. Trimming removed 5 bases from V and 4 bases from J; junction bases left unmatched: 3. CDR3 length equals 14 residues. The germline V gene encodes CDR1 WSHSY and CDR2 SAAADI. The CDR3, as DNA: TGCGCCAGCAGTTATACAGGGGGTAATGAAAAACTGTTTTTT. Encoded protein: CASSYTGGNEKLFF.